This T cell receptor beta chain is from a study of blood T cells in healthy people across ages. The CDR3 is 15 residues long. Germline V lookup: CDR1 LGHDT, CDR2 YNNKEL (reference sequence). Trimming shortened V by 1 base and J by 4 bases, and 12 bases separated the two germline ends. A J-beta primer mix and a sample-barcoded 5' primer were used in a second PCR of about 6 to 12 cycles. TCRdb independently ran MiXCR on the 5' RACE reads; one entry per CDR3 protein. Seen here are hundreds of thousands of distinct CDR3 sequences, about 28% observed once, and the top ten hold 15% to 17%. The sequencing sample was made of blood. V is TRBV3-1 and J is TRBJ2-3, with D unclear. The receptor's source is a woman of 80 years or more in good health. In nucleotides, the CDR3 is TGTGCCAGCAGCCAAGGCCAAGGTGGTGCAGATACGCAGTATTTT. This encodes CASSQGQGGADTQYF.